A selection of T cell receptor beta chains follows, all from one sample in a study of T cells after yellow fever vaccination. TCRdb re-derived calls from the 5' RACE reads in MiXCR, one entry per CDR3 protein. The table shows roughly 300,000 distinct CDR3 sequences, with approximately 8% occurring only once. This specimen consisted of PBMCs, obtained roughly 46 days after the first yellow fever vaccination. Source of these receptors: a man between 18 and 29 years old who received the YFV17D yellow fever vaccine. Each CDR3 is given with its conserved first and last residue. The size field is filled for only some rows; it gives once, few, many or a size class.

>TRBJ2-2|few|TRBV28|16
CASSSPGGSRTGELFF
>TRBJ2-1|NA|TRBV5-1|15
CASSTWVRGDNEQFF
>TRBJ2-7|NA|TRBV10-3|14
CAISESGAEDEQYF
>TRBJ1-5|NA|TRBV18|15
CASSRGGGADQPQHF
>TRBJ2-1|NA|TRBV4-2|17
CASSQDGGASGDAEQFF
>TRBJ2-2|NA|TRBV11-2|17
CASSHPGGGGNTGELFF
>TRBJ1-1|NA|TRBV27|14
CASIQQGGNTEAFF
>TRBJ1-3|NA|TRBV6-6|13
CASRGVDGGTIYF
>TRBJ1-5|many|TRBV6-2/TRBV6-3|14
CASMRTGGNQPQHF
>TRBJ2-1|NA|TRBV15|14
CATSRSGGASVQFF
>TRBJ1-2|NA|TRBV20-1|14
CSARFPGVKYGYTF
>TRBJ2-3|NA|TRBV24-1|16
CATSDATRGVADTQYF
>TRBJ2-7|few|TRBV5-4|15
CASSRPGTGVNEQYF
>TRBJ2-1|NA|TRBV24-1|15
CATSADGAADNEQFF
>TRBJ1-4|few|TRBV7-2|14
CASSLRAPNEKLFF
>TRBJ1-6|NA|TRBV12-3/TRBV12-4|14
CASSLGFTNSPLHF
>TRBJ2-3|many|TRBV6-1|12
CASSGFTDTQYF
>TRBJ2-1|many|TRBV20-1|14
CSASGAGPYNEQFF
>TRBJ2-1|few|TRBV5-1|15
CASSFPSSLRGEQFF
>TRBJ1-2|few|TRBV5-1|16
CASSLTKMEGQNGYTF
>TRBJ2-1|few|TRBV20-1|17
CSAPPPGGQSSYNEQFF
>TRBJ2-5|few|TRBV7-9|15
CASSFSSGPQETQYF